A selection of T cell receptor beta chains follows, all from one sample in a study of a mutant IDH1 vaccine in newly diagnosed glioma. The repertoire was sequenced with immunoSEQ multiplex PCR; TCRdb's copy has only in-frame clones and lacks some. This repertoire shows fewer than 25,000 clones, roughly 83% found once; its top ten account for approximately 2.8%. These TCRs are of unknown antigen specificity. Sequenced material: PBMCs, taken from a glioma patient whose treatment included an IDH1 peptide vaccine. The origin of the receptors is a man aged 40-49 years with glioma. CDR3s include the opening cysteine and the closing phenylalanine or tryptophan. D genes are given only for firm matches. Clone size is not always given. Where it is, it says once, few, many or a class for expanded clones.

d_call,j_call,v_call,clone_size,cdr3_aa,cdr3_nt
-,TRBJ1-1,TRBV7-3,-,CASSLSPTGNTEAFF,TGTGCCAGCAGCTTAAGCCCGACAGGGAACACTGAAGCTTTCTTT
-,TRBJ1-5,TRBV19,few,CASSIPNQPQHF,TGTGCCAGTAGTATCCCCAATCAGCCCCAGCATTTT
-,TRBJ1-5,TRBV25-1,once,CASRMGGPNQPQHF,TGTGCCAGCAGGATGGGGGGTCCGAATCAGCCCCAGCATTTT
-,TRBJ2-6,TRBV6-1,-,CASSERGVGGANVLTF,TGTGCCAGCAGTGAAAGGGGGGTTGGTGGGGCCAACGTCCTGACTTTC
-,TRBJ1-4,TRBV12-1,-,CAPGEKLFF,TGTGCTCCGGGTGAAAAACTGTTTTTT
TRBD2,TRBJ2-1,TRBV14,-,CASSPLSASGSKNEQFF,TGTGCCAGCAGCCCCCTCTCGGCTAGCGGGAGTAAGAATGAGCAGTTCTTC
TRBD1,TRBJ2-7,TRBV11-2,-,CATSTGVDEQYF,TGTGCCACCTCGACAGGGGTGGATGAGCAGTACTTC
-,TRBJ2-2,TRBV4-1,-,CASSQPPTLANTGELFF,TGCGCCAGCAGCCAACCACCGACACTCGCGAACACCGGGGAGCTGTTTTTT
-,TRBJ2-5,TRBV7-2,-,CASSPRRETQYF,TGTGCCAGCAGCCCCCGACGGGAGACCCAGTACTTC
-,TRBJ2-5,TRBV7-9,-,CASSLGLARETQYF,TGTGCCAGCAGCTTAGGTCTAGCACGGGAGACCCAGTACTTC
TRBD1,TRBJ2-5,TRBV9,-,CASSQRQGSETQYF,TGTGCCAGCAGCCAACGACAGGGCTCCGAGACCCAGTACTTC
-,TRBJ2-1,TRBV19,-,CASTHRANSYNEQFF,TGTGCCAGTACTCATAGGGCGAATTCCTACAATGAGCAGTTCTTC
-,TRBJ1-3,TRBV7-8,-,CASSSTSQAGNTIYF,TGTGCCAGCAGCTCCACGAGTCAGGCTGGAAACACCATATATTTT
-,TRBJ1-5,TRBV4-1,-,CASSRGQTDNQPQHF,TGCGCCAGCAGCCGTGGGCAGACAGACAATCAGCCCCAGCATTTT
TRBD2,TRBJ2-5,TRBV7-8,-,CASSTGGTSKETQYF,TGTGCCAGCAGCACGGGCGGGACTAGCAAAGAGACCCAGTACTTC
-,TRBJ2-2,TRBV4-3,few,CASSLDWGRHTGELFF,TGCGCCAGCAGCCTAGATTGGGGGCGCCACACCGGGGAGCTGTTTTTT
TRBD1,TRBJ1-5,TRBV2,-,CASRGRDRESNQPQHF,TGTGCCAGCAGAGGCCGGGACAGGGAAAGCAATCAGCCCCAGCATTTT
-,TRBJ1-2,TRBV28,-,CASSLDQGNYGYTF,TGTGCCAGCAGTTTAGATCAGGGGAACTATGGCTACACCTTC
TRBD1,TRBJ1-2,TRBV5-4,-,CASRASGQGAGYGYTF,TGTGCCAGCAGGGCCTCGGGACAGGGGGCCGGGTATGGCTACACCTTC
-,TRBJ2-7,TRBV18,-,CASSPMMYEQYF,TGTGCCAGCTCACCAATGATGTACGAGCAGTACTTC
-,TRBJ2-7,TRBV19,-,CLPHWEQYF,TGTCTCCCCCATTGGGAGCAGTACTTC
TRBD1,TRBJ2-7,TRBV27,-,CASSYGTAIPYEQYF,TGTGCCAGCAGTTACGGGACAGCCATTCCCTACGAGCAGTACTTC
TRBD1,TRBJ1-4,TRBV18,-,CASSPGTGGEEKLFF,TGTGCCAGCTCACCAGGCACAGGGGGCGAAGAAAAACTGTTTTTT
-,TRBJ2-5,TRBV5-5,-,CASSSMGGETQYF,TGTGCCAGCAGCTCGATGGGGGGAGAGACCCAGTACTTC
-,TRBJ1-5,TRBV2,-,CASRGATGSNQPQHF,TGTGCCAGCAGAGGAGCTACAGGGAGCAATCAGCCCCAGCATTTT
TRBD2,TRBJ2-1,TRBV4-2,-,CASSRSGSGSYNEQFF,TGTGCCAGCAGTCGTAGCGGGAGTGGCTCCTACAATGAGCAGTTCTTC
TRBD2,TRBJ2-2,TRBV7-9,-,CASSLVGGPSGNDGELFF,TGTGCCAGCAGCTTAGTCGGCGGGCCTAGCGGGAATGACGGGGAGCTGTTTTTT
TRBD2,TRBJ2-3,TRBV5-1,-,CASSRVGREITDTQYF,TGCGCCAGCAGCCGCGTCGGGCGGGAGATCACAGATACGCAGTATTTT
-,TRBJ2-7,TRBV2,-,CASSLRRDYEQYF,TGTGCCAGCAGTCTTAGGAGGGATTACGAGCAGTACTTC
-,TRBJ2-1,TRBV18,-,CASSLPNRNEQFF,TGTGCCAGCTCACTCCCCAATCGCAATGAGCAGTTCTTC
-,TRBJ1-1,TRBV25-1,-,CASSDTLGGVTEAFF,TGTGCCAGCAGTGATACCCTAGGGGGGGTCACTGAAGCTTTCTTT
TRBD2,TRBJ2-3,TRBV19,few,CASSRSGRLSDTQYF,TGTGCCAGTAGTCGCAGCGGGAGGCTGTCAGATACGCAGTATTTT
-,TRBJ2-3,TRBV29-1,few,CSVDRLTDTQYF,TGCAGCGTTGATCGACTCACAGATACGCAGTATTTT
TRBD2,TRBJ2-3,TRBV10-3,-,CAISLPSGTDTQYF,TGTGCCATCAGTCTGCCTAGCGGGACAGATACGCAGTATTTT
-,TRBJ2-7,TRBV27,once,CASSPTASLGEQYF,TGTGCCAGCAGCCCTACGGCCTCGCTGGGCGAGCAGTACTTC
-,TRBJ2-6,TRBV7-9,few,CASSQWGSGANVLTF,TGTGCCAGCAGTCAATGGGGGTCTGGGGCCAACGTCCTGACTTTC
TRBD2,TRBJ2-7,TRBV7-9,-,CASGGAGGLHEQYF,TGTGCCAGCGGGGGGGCGGGAGGGCTCCACGAGCAGTACTTC
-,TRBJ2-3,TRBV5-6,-,CASSRYKTGSTDTQYF,TGTGCCAGCAGCCGATATAAAACAGGGAGCACAGATACGCAGTATTTT
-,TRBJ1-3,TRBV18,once,CASSPIRGGSGNTIYF,TGTGCCAGCTCACCGATACGAGGTGGGTCTGGAAACACCATATATTTT
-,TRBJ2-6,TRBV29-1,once,CSVGQKRATGANVLTF,TGCAGCGTTGGCCAAAAGAGAGCTACTGGGGCCAACGTCCTGACTTTC
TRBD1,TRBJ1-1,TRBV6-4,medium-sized,CASSSGGASRAFF,TGTGCCAGCAGTTCAGGGGGCGCGTCACGAGCTTTCTTT
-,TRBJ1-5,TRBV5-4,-,CASSLNTGGTPQHF,TGTGCCAGCAGCTTGAATACAGGAGGGACCCCCCAGCATTTT
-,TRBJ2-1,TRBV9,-,CASSAPIRLGRSYNEQFF,TGTGCCAGCAGCGCACCGATCAGACTAGGCCGTTCCTACAATGAGCAGTTCTTC
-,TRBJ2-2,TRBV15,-,CATSRDPTGELFF,TGTGCCACCAGCAGAGATCCGACCGGGGAGCTGTTTTTT
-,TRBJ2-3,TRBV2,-,CASNNGFADTQYF,TGTGCCAGCAACAATGGGTTCGCAGATACGCAGTATTTT
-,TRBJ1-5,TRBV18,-,CASSPINRGSGSNQPQHF,TGTGCCAGCTCACCTATAAATCGGGGAAGTGGAAGCAATCAGCCCCAGCATTTT
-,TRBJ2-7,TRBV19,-,CASSLGNFPSAEQYF,TGTGCCAGTAGTTTAGGGAACTTCCCCTCGGCCGAGCAGTACTTC
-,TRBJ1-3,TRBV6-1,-,CASSAARRGAASGTIYF,TGTGCCAGCAGTGCCGCCCGTCGGGGGGCCGCTTCGGGGACCATATATTTT